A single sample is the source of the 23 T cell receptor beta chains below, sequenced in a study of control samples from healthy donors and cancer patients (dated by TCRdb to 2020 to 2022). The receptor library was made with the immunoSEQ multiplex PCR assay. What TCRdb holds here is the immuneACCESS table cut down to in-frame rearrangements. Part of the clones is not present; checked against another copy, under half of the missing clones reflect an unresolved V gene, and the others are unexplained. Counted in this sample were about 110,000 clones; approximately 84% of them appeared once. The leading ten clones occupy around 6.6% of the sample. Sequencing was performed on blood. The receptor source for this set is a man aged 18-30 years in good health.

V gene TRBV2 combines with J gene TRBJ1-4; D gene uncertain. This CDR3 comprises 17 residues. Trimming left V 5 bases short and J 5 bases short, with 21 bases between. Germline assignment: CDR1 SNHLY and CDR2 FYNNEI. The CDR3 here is CASSPHGVGLLNEKLFF. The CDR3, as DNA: TGTGCCAGCAGTCCCCATGGTGTGGGATTACTCAATGAAAAACTGTTTTTT.

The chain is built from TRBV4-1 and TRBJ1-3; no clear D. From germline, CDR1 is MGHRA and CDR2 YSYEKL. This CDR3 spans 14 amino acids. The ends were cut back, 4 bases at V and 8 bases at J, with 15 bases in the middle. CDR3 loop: CASSRLPNDDTIYF. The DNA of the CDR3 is TGCGCCAGCAGCCGTCTTCCGAACGACGACACCATATATTTT.

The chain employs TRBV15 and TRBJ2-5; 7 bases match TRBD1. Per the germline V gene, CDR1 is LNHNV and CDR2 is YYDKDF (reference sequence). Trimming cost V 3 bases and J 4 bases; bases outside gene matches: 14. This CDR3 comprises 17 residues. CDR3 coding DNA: TGTGCCACCAGCAGTGACAGGGAACTAACAGACCGAGAGACCCAGTACTTC. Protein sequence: CATSSDRELTDRETQYF.

The CDR3 nucleotides are TGTGCCAGCAGCGAGTGGAACACTGAAGCTTTCTTT. Encoded protein: CASSEWNTEAFF. The chain couples TRBV9 to TRBJ1-1; D gene unclear. This CDR3 comprises 12 residues. CDR1 is SGDLS, CDR2 YYNGEE, per germline. V lost 3 bases to trimming and J lost 1 base, with 4 bases between them.

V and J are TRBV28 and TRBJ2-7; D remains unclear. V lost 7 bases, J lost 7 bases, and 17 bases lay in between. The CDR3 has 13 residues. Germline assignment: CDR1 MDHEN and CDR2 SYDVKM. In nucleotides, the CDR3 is TGTGCCAGCAATAATCGGGTTCCTAGGGAGCAGTACTTC. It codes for CASNNRVPREQYF. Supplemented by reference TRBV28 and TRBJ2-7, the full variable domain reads DVKVTQSSRYLVKRTGEKVFLECVQDMDHENMFWYRQDPGLGLRLIYFSYDVKMKEKGDIPEGYSVSREKKERFSLILESASTNQTSMYLCASNNRVPREQYFGPGTRLTVT.

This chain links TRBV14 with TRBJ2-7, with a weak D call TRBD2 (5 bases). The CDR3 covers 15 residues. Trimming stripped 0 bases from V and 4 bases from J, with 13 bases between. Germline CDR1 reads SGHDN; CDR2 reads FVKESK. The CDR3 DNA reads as TGTGCCAGCAGCCAAGATAGGAGTCGAGGGTACGAGCAGTACTTC. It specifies CASSQDRSRGYEQYF.

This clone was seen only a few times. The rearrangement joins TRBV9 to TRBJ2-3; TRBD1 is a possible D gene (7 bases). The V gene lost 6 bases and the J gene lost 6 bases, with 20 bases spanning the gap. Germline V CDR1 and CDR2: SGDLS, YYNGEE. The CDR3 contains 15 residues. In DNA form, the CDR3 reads TGTGCCAGCACCCGTTCTCAGGGGGGCCTTGATACGCAGTATTTT. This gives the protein CASTRSQGGLDTQYF.

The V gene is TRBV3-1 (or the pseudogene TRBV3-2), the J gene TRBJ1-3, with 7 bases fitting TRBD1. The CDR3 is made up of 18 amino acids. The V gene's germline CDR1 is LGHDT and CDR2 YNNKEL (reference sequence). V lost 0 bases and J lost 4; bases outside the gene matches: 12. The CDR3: CASSQERGSGQLGNTIYF. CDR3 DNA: TGTGCCAGCAGCCAAGAGAGGGGCTCGGGACAGCTGGGAAACACCATATATTTT.

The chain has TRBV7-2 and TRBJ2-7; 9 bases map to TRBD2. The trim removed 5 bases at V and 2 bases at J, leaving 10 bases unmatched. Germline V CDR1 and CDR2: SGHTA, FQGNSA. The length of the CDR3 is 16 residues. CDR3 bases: TGTGCCAGCAGCCGGGAAGGCGGGGGGGCCCCCTACGAGCAGTACTTC. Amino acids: CASSREGGGAPYEQYF.

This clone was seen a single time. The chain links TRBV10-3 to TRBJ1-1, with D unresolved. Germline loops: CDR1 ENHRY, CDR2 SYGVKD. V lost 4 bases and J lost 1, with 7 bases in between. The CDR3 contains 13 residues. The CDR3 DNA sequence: TGTGCCATCAGTGTTTCAGGGAACACTGAAGCTTTCTTT. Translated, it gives CAISVSGNTEAFF.

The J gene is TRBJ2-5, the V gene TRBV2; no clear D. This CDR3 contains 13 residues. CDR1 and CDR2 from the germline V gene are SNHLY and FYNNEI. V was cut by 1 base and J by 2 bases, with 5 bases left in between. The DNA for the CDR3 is TGTGCCAGCAGTGAAGGGAGACAAGAGACCCAGTACTTC. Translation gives CASSEGRQETQYF.

The CDR3 spells CASSSGSSGNTIYF. CDR3 sequence (DNA): TGTGCCAGCAGCTCCGGCAGCTCTGGAAACACCATATATTTT. The rearrangement joins TRBV7-9 to TRBJ1-3; D not resolved. Trimming stripped 4 bases from V and 0 bases from J, with 7 bases between. The germline V gene encodes CDR1 SEHNR and CDR2 FQNEAQ (reference sequence). The CDR3 extends over 14 amino acids.

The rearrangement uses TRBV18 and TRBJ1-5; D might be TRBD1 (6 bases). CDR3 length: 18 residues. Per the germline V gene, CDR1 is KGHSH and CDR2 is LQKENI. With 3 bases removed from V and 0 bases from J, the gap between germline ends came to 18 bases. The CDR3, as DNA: TGTGCCAGCTCACCCATCAGAGGGGGGATGGATAGCAATCAGCCCCAGCATTTT. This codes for CASSPIRGGMDSNQPQHF.

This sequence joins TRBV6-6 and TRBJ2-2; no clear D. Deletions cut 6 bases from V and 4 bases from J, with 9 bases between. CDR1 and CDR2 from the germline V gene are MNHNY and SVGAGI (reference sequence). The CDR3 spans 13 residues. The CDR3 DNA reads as TGTGCCAGCAGGCTGACCTCCACCGGGGAGCTGTTTTTT. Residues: CASRLTSTGELFF.

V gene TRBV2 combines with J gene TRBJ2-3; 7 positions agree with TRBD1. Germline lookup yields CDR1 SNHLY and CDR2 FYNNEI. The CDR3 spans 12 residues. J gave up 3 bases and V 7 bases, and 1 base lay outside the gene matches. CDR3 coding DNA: TGTGCCAGCATGGGACAGACAGATACGCAGTATTTT. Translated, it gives CASMGQTDTQYF. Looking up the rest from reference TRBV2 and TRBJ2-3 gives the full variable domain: EPEVTQTPSHQVTQMGQEVILRCVPISNHLYFYWYRQILGQKVEFLVSFYNNEISEKSEIFDDQFSVERPDGSNFTLKIRSTKLEDSAMYFCASMGQTDTQYFGPGTRLTVL.

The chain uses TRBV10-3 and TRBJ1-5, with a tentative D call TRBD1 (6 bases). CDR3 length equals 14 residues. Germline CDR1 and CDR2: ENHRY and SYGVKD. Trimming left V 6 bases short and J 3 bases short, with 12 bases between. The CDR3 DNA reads TGTGCCATCAGGGGGGACACGTACAATCAGCCCCAGCATTTT. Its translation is CAIRGDTYNQPQHF.

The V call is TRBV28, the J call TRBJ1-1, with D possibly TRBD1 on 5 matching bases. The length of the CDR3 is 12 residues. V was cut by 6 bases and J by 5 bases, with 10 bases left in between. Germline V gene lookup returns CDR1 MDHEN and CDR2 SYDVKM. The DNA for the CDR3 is TGTGCCAGCAGACTAGGGGCGACTGAAGCTTTCTTT. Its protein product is CASRLGATEAFF.

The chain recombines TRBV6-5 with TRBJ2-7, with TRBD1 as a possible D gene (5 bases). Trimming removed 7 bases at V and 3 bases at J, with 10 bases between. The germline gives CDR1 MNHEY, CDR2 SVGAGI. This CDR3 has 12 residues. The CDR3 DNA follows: TGTGCCAGCACGGACACTTACTACGAGCAGTACTTC. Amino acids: CASTDTYYEQYF.

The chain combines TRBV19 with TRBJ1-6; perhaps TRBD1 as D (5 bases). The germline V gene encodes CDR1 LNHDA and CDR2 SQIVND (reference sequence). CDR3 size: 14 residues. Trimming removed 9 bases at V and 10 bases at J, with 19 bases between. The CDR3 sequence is CASSTATDFSPLHF. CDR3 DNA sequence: TGTGCCAGCTCGACAGCAACTGACTTCTCACCCCTCCACTTT.

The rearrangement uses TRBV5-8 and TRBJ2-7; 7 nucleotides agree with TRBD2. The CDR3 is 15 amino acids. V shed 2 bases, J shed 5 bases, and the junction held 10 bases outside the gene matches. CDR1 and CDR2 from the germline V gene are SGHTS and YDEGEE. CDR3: CASSFQGLRWNEQYF. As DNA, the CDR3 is TGTGCCAGCAGCTTTCAGGGACTACGTTGGAACGAGCAGTACTTC.

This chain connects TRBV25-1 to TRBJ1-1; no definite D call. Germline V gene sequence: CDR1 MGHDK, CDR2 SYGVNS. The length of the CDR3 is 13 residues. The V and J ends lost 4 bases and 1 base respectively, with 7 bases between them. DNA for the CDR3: TGTGCCAGCAGTGGGTACAGGAACACTGAAGCTTTCTTT. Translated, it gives CASSGYRNTEAFF.

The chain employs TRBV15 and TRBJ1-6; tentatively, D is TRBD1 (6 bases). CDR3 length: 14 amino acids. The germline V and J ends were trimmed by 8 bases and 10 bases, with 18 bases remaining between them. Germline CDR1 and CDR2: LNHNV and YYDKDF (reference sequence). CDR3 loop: CATSEGGGQSPLHF. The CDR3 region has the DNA TGTGCCACCTCCGAGGGTGGGGGACAATCACCCCTCCACTTT.

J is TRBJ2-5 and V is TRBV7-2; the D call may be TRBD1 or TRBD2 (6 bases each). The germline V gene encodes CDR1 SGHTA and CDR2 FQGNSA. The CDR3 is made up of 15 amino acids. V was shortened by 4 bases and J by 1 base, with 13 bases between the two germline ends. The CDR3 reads CASSSEGGPQETQYF. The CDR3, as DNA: TGTGCCAGCAGCTCCGAGGGGGGCCCCCAAGAGACCCAGTACTTC.